This passage covers 23 T cell receptor beta chains from one sample sequenced in a study of T cell clones after liver transplantation (dated by TCRdb to about 2019). The library was generated by the immunoSEQ multiplex PCR assay. Sourced from immuneACCESS, this table was stored by TCRdb with only in-frame sequences that have V and J called. A share of the clones is absent; for the studies checked, an unresolved V gene accounts for under half, and the remainder has no known explanation. Counted in this sample were around 20,000 clones; more than 80% of them appeared once. Over 10% of the sample belongs to the ten largest clones. Sequenced material: CD8+ T cells from blood, taken just over 45 months after liver transplant. Receptors originate from a human patient who received a liver transplant. Some T cells may derive from the graft donor when a transplant has been performed.

Details on this clone: A junction boundary mismatches the germline segment, possibly from a read error. This chain uses TRBV4-1 with TRBJ2-5; D remains ambiguous. The CDR3 sequence is 12 residues long. Germline values: CDR1 MGHRA, CDR2 YSYEKL. This CDR3 reads CASSQERETQYF. The CDR3 DNA sequence: TGTGCCAGCAGCCAAGAAAGAGAGACCCAGTACTTC.

This sequence joins TRBV13 and TRBJ2-7, with a tentative D call TRBD2 (6 bases). The CDR3 length is 15 residues. Germline V gives CDR1 PRHDT, CDR2 FYEKMQ (reference sequence). The ends were cut back, 4 bases at V and 7 bases at J, with 20 bases in the middle. Here the CDR3 DNA reads TGTGCCAGCAGCTCCCGAGGGACTCCCTCTCAAGAGCAGTACTTC. Residues: CASSSRGTPSQEQYF.

This chain links TRBV4-2 with TRBJ1-1; D unresolved. V was cut by 4 bases and J by 8 bases, with 11 bases left in between. The CDR3 has 12 residues. Germline lookup yields CDR1 LGHNA and CDR2 YNFKEQ. The CDR3 DNA reads TGTGCCAGCAGCCCTCCCTTCGGGGAAGCTTTCTTT. As protein: CASSPPFGEAFF.

The DNA for the CDR3 is TGTGCCAGCAGTTCCCATTATGGTGATAAACCCTCGGAGACCCAGTACTTC. This translates into CASSSHYGDKPSETQYF. The chain employs TRBV28 and TRBJ2-5; D gene uncertain. The CDR3 is 17 amino acids. Trimming took 4 bases from V and 5 from J, leaving 23 bases between them. In germline, CDR1 is MDHEN, CDR2 SYDVKM.

This chain links TRBV19 with TRBJ2-7; the D is unclear. V was cut by 5 bases and J by 3 bases, with 11 bases left in between. The germline V gene has CDR1 LNHDA and CDR2 SQIVND (reference sequence). The CDR3 spans 13 residues. Written as DNA, the CDR3 is TGTGCCAGTAGTCCCGCAGGATACTACGAGCAGTACTTC. As protein: CASSPAGYYEQYF.

V gene TRBV7-9 combines with J gene TRBJ2-1; unclear D gene. CDR1 and CDR2 from the germline V gene are SEHNR and FQNEAQ (reference sequence). There are 13 residues in the CDR3. Trimming took 6 bases from V and 5 from J, leaving 11 bases between them. Here the CDR3 reads CASRQDQNNEQFF. CDR3 nucleotides: TGTGCCAGCAGACAAGACCAAAACAATGAGCAGTTCTTC. Complete variable domain (other parts from reference TRBV7-9 and TRBJ2-1): DTGVSQNPRHKITKRGQNVTFRCDPISEHNRLYWYRQTLGQGPEFLTYFQNEAQLEKSRLLSDRFSAERPKGSFSTLEIQRTEQGDSAMYLCASRQDQNNEQFFGPGTRLTVL.

The rearrangement uses TRBV7-2 and TRBJ2-7, with a weak D call TRBD2 (5 bases). V lost 0 bases to trimming and J lost 10 bases, with 10 bases between them. The CDR3 contains 12 residues. Germline CDR1 and CDR2: SGHTA and FQGNSA. The CDR3 DNA reads as TGTGCCAGCAGCTTAGCGATGAGGGATCAGTACTTC. This sequence encodes CASSLAMRDQYF.

The chain carries TRBV6-8 and TRBJ2-2; D uncertain. In germline, CDR1 is MNHGY, CDR2 SAAAGT. V was clipped by 6 bases and J by 4 bases, with 3 bases between them. There are 11 residues in the CDR3. CDR3 coding DNA: TGTGCCAGCAGACTCACCGGGGAGCTGTTTTTT. Encoded protein: CASRLTGELFF.

A note on this clone: This sample includes further DNA sequences coding for the same CDR3. V usage is TRBV27 and J usage is TRBJ2-7; 7 bases align to TRBD1. In germline, CDR1 is MNHEY, CDR2 SMNVEV (reference sequence). There are 13 residues in the CDR3. Germline trimming cut 6 bases from V and 4 bases from J; bases unmatched to any gene: 6. The CDR3 DNA sequence: TGTGCCAGCAGCCAGGGGGTGGAATACGAGCAGTACTTC. As protein: CASSQGVEYEQYF.

The chain links TRBV5-1 to TRBJ2-1; D tentatively fits TRBD1 or TRBD2 (5 bases each). The CDR3 extends over 14 amino acids. V was cut by 4 bases and J by 8 bases, with 16 bases left in between. Germline V gene lookup returns CDR1 SGHRS and CDR2 YFSETQ. The CDR3 coding sequence is TGCGCCAGCAGCCCGGGACCCCCCCAAGATGAGCAGTTCTTC. It codes for CASSPGPPQDEQFF.

This rearrangement joins TRBV27 to TRBJ1-2, with TRBD1 matching 9 bases. CDR1 is MNHEY, CDR2 SMNVEV, per germline (reference sequence). V lost 5 bases and J lost 5; bases outside the gene matches: 9. The CDR3 sequence is 15 residues long. CDR3 sequence reads: CASSIGQGFRYGYTF. For the CDR3, the DNA is TGTGCCAGCAGTATCGGACAGGGGTTTCGATATGGCTACACCTTC.

The chain joins TRBV7-9 to TRBJ1-2; 8 positions agree with TRBD1. This CDR3 has 15 amino acids. Trimming took 3 bases from V and 2 from J; bases not matched to a gene: 5. CDR1 and CDR2 from the germline V gene are SEHNR and FQNEAQ (reference sequence). The DNA of the CDR3 is TGTGCCAGCAGCTTTTCCTCAGGGGGCAACTATGGCTACACCTTC. It is translated as CASSFSSGGNYGYTF.

This clone showed up just once. The chain has TRBV28 and TRBJ1-1; D gene ambiguous. Per the germline V gene, CDR1 is MDHEN and CDR2 is SYDVKM. CDR3 length: 14 amino acids. The V end lost 7 bases, the J end lost 8 bases, and 20 bases lay between the germline ends. The CDR3 sequence is CASTTRVSPPEAFF. The CDR3 nucleotides are TGTGCCAGCACTACTAGGGTTTCACCCCCAGAAGCTTTCTTT. Full variable domain (outside the CDR3, taken from reference TRBV28 and TRBJ1-1): DVKVTQSSRYLVKRTGEKVFLECVQDMDHENMFWYRQDPGLGLRLIYFSYDVKMKEKGDIPEGYSVSREKKERFSLILESASTNQTSMYLCASTTRVSPPEAFFGQGTRLTVV.

V and J are TRBV4-3 and TRBJ1-3; D is undetermined. The CDR3 runs to 14 residues. Trimming removed 5 bases at V and 3 bases at J, with 11 bases between. In germline, CDR1 is LGHNA, CDR2 YSLEER. CDR3: CASSFTGSGNTIYF. In DNA form, the CDR3 reads TGCGCCAGCAGCTTCACGGGAAGTGGAAACACCATATATTTT.

The chain joins TRBV27 to TRBJ1-1; possibly TRBD1 for D (5 bases). Trimming removed 6 bases at V and 4 bases at J, with 15 bases between. Germline V gives CDR1 MNHEY, CDR2 SMNVEV (reference sequence). There are 14 residues in the CDR3. CDR3 region: CASSHRSGATEAFF. CDR3 coding DNA: TGTGCCAGCAGCCATCGATCTGGGGCCACTGAAGCTTTCTTT.

The chain recombines TRBV4-2 with TRBJ2-7; 9 nucleotides line up with TRBD2. V lost 1 base to trimming and J lost 3 bases; unmatched junction nucleotides: 1. The CDR3 length is 14 residues. CDR1 and CDR2 from the germline V gene are LGHNA and YNFKEQ. The CDR3 bases are TGTGCCAGCAGCCAAGTGCGGGAGGGCTACGAGCAGTACTTC. It translates to CASSQVREGYEQYF.

This chain links TRBV27 with TRBJ2-7; 8 bases map to TRBD2. The germline V gene encodes CDR1 MNHEY and CDR2 SMNVEV (reference sequence). This CDR3 has 14 amino acids. Unmatched junction bases numbered 7, after V lost 6 bases and J lost 3 bases. The CDR3, as DNA: TGTGCCAGCAGCACGGGACTAGAGAACTACGAGCAGTACTTC. It yields the protein CASSTGLENYEQYF.

This clone occurred once. The gene calls are TRBV28 and TRBJ2-7; the D is unclear. The V end lost 2 bases, the J end lost 5 bases, and 7 bases lay between the germline ends. Germline CDR1 is MDHEN and CDR2 is SYDVKM. This CDR3 contains 12 residues. The CDR3 nucleotides read TGTGCCAGCAGTTTACGAGGCAACGAGCAGTACTTC. This encodes CASSLRGNEQYF. The complete variable domain, with remaining parts taken from reference TRBV28 and TRBJ2-7, reads DVKVTQSSRYLVKRTGEKVFLECVQDMDHENMFWYRQDPGLGLRLIYFSYDVKMKEKGDIPEGYSVSREKKERFSLILESASTNQTSMYLCASSLRGNEQYFGPGTRLTVT.

This chain links TRBV27 with TRBJ2-2; 7 bases are shared with TRBD2. CDR3 length: 17 residues. Germline CDR1 MNHEY, CDR2 SMNVEV (reference sequence). J gave up 0 bases and V 6 bases, and 10 bases lay outside the gene matches. As DNA, the CDR3 is TGTGCCAGCAGCCCCCGGCTAGCGGTCGCGAACACCGGGGAGCTGTTTTTT. Protein sequence: CASSPRLAVANTGELFF.

Concerning this clone: Compared with germline, one end of the junction differs, possibly owing to a read error. Here the CDR3 DNA reads TGTGCCAGCAGCCTGGACTTCCGAGAGCTCTTC. Translated, it gives CASSLDFRELF. The J gene is TRBJ1-2, the V gene TRBV7-9, with D unresolved. CDR3 length: 11 residues. Germline V gene data show CDR1 as SEHNR and CDR2 as FQNEAQ (reference sequence).

The J gene is TRBJ2-3, the V gene TRBV11-2; 8 bases fit TRBD2. The CDR3 contains 16 residues. The ends lost 6 bases at V and 5 bases at J; junction bases unmatched: 13. CDR1 and CDR2 from the germline V gene are SGHAT and FQNNGV. CDR3 coding DNA: TGTGCCAGCAGTCTACTGAGCGGGAGTTGGGGAGATACGCAGTATTTT. This gives the protein CASSLLSGSWGDTQYF.

The chain carries TRBV7-8 and TRBJ2-7; a weak D match, TRBD2 (5 bases). The CDR3 contains 15 residues. Germline loops: CDR1 SGHVS, CDR2 FQNEAQ. The germline V and J ends were trimmed by 1 base and 2 bases, with 12 bases remaining between them. The CDR3 protein is CASSLGGRLPYEQYF. In DNA, the CDR3 is TGTGCCAGCAGCTTAGGAGGGCGCCTACCCTACGAGCAGTACTTC.

This chain links TRBV28 with TRBJ2-7; unclear D gene. Trimming took 5 bases from V and 6 from J, leaving 17 bases between them. Germline assignment: CDR1 MDHEN and CDR2 SYDVKM. This CDR3 comprises 14 residues. CDR3 coding DNA: TGTGCCAGCAGTATTTCACAAGGGAATGTCGAGCAGTACTTC. It specifies CASSISQGNVEQYF. Drawing the rest from reference TRBV28 and TRBJ2-7, the complete variable domain is DVKVTQSSRYLVKRTGEKVFLECVQDMDHENMFWYRQDPGLGLRLIYFSYDVKMKEKGDIPEGYSVSREKKERFSLILESASTNQTSMYLCASSISQGNVEQYFGPGTRLTVT.